This TCR beta chain emerged from a study of T cell responses to AZD1222 COVID-19 vaccine. For this clone: Antigen: not known.

Study-level points and caveats: In a largely white British group with more females than males, clonal diversity was possibly underestimated. Repertoires were obtained solely post-peak T cell response. Variant regions that are unmutated are reportedly the target of nearly half of spike-specific TCRs. Across the whole spike, CD4 TCRs peaked at regions 160-218 and 743-854.

There are 12 residues in the CDR3. Looked up from germline, CDR1 is SQVTM and CDR2 is ANQGSEA. J was trimmed by 8 bases and V by 5 bases; bases with no gene match: 7. Assay: immunoSEQ multiplex PCR; the TCRdb copy retains only in-frame clones and omits some. The sample holds 100,000 to 150,000 clones; approximately 88% are singletons and the top ten take 4.5% to 6%. This receptor was identified in an adult in good health. Sequencing used peripheral blood, obtained on day 0 of AZD1222 vaccination. The chain has TRBV29-1 and TRBJ1-2; 8 nucleotides agree with TRBD1. The CDR3 coding sequence is TGCAGCGTTACAACAGGGGGGGAAGGCTACACCTTC. Residues: CSVTTGGEGYTF.